The 21 T cell receptor beta chains below were found in one sample sequenced in a study of cytomegalovirus exposure and HLA in healthy donors. A multiplex PCR was run with 60 Vbeta primers and 13 Jbeta primers. Generated by immunoSEQ multiplex PCR, the TCRdb table keeps only in-frame clones and is missing some. The sample has roughly 120,000 clones, 70% to 85% seen once; the top ten hold around 2.6%. Sequenced material: PBMCs. The receptors shown here come from a woman younger than 35 in good health and CMV-seronegative.

This clone was counted only a few times. The chain uses TRBV4-3 and TRBJ2-3; 9 bases align to TRBD1. The CDR3 has 15 amino acids. The V segment lost 4 bases and the J segment 2 bases; nucleotides outside the gene matches: 4. Germline V gene data show CDR1 as LGHNA and CDR2 as YSLEER. CDR3 protein: CASSPDRGFTDTQYF. DNA of the CDR3: TGCGCCAGCAGCCCAGACAGGGGGTTCACAGATACGCAGTATTTT.

The chain joins TRBV5-1 to TRBJ2-1; 7 bases agree with TRBD1. V shed 4 bases, J shed 4 bases, and the junction held 8 bases outside the gene matches. CDR3 length: 15 residues. Per germline, CDR1 SGHRS and CDR2 YFSETQ. The CDR3 here is CASSPDRATYNEQFF. The CDR3 DNA is TGCGCCAGCAGCCCCGACAGGGCTACTTACAATGAGCAGTTCTTC.

The CDR3 region is CASSGGSGGFTDTQYF. Written as DNA, the CDR3 is TGTGCCAGCAGCGGAGGATCGGGAGGGTTCACAGATACGCAGTATTTT. V is TRBV5-6 and J is TRBJ2-3, with 8 bases fitting TRBD2. This CDR3 has 16 amino acids. The germline CDR1 and CDR2 sequences are SGHDT and YYEEEE. The V and J ends lost 4 bases and 2 bases, in that order; junction bases with no gene match: 9.

The chain is built from TRBV11-2 and TRBJ2-5; perhaps TRBD2 as D (6 bases). The CDR3 covers 13 residues. V was pared by 4 bases and J by 2 bases, with 8 bases between. Germline lookup yields CDR1 SGHAT and CDR2 FQNNGV. The CDR3: CASSSGLQETQYF. The CDR3 nucleotides read TGTGCCAGCAGCTCGGGACTTCAAGAGACCCAGTACTTC.

Details on this clone: The same CDR3 arises from other DNA sequences in this sample as well. The chain recombines TRBV7-8 with TRBJ2-2, with 9 bases aligning to TRBD2. Trimming at V came to 0 bases and at J to 2 bases, leaving 1 base not matched to a gene. This CDR3 contains 16 residues. CDR1 is SGHVS, CDR2 FQNEAQ, per germline. CDR3 sequence reads: CASSLASGSNTGELFF. The CDR3 DNA reads as TGTGCCAGCAGCTTAGCTAGCGGGAGTAACACCGGGGAGCTGTTTTTT.

The V gene is TRBV6-5, the J gene TRBJ2-5; D is unclear. V was shortened by 1 base and J by 5 bases, with 11 bases between the two germline ends. CDR3 size: 14 residues. Germline V gives CDR1 MNHEY, CDR2 SVGAGI. The CDR3: CASSYFRRAETQYF. For the CDR3, the DNA is TGTGCCAGCAGTTACTTTCGGCGAGCGGAGACCCAGTACTTC.

The V and J genes are TRBV5-1 and TRBJ1-4; D is perhaps TRBD1 (6 bases). The V gene lost 4 bases and the J gene lost 7 bases, with 14 bases spanning the gap. The CDR3 covers 14 residues. The germline V gene encodes CDR1 SGHRS and CDR2 YFSETQ. The CDR3 region has the DNA TGCGCCAGCAGCCCCGGGGGGGCGCGTGAAAAACTGTTTTTT. Its translation: CASSPGGAREKLFF.

The chain combines TRBV21-1 with TRBJ2-4; TRBD2 reflects the table's D call only, with no check against the DNA. TRBV21-1 is shown as a pseudogene. The CDR3 totals 17 residues. CDR3 in amino acids: CASSKQSSSGAKNIQYF. The CDR3 DNA sequence: TGTGCCAGCAGCAAACAAAGTTCTAGCGGGGCCAAAAACATTCAGTACTTC.

The rearrangement uses TRBV11-2 and TRBJ1-1, with D tentatively TRBD1 (6 bases). The germline V gene has CDR1 SGHAT and CDR2 FQNNGV. V lost 5 bases to trimming and J lost 0 bases, with 22 bases between them. The CDR3 is made up of 18 amino acids. The DNA for the CDR3 is TGTGCCAGCAGCCCCCACGTAGGGCAGGGGCCGATGAACACTGAAGCTTTCTTT. Translating gives CASSPHVGQGPMNTEAFF.

This chain connects TRBV9 to TRBJ2-5, with TRBD1 as a possible D gene (6 bases). The CDR3 loop spans 16 amino acids. CDR1 is SGDLS and CDR2 is YYNGEE in the germline V gene. V lost 0 bases and J 5 bases, leaving 17 bases between the germline ends. The CDR3 sequence: CASSVGAATGMETQYF. DNA for the CDR3: TGTGCCAGCAGCGTAGGGGCGGCTACAGGGATGGAGACCCAGTACTTC.

This clone was counted a few times. At the DNA level, this CDR3 is encoded by other sequences in the same sample as well. This chain connects TRBV2 to TRBJ2-5, with 7 bases aligning to TRBD2. The germline gives CDR1 SNHLY, CDR2 FYNNEI. The V gene end was trimmed by 6 bases and the J gene end by 2 bases; junction bases not matched to a gene: 9. This CDR3 spans 15 amino acids. CDR3 amino acids: CASRGLGSGQETQYF. The CDR3 DNA follows: TGTGCCAGCAGGGGCTTGGGTAGCGGGCAAGAGACCCAGTACTTC.

J is TRBJ2-1 and V is TRBV5-1; 12 bases line up with TRBD2. CDR3 length: 16 residues. Germline CDR1 is SGHRS and CDR2 is YFSETQ. Germline trimming cut 5 bases from V and 0 bases from J; bases unmatched to any gene: 3. This chain's CDR3 is CASSWTSGTSYNEQFF. The CDR3 nucleotides are TGCGCCAGCAGTTGGACTAGCGGGACCTCCTACAATGAGCAGTTCTTC. The full variable domain, its missing parts supplied by reference TRBV5-1 and TRBJ2-1, is KAGVTQTPRYLIKTRGQQVTLSCSPISGHRSVSWYQQTPGQGLQFLFEYFSETQRNKGNFPGRFSGRQFSNSRSEMNVSTLELGDSALYLCASSWTSGTSYNEQFFGPGTRLTVL.

The rearrangement links TRBV6-5 to TRBJ2-7; TRBD2 aligns across 7 bases. Germline V gene sequence: CDR1 MNHEY, CDR2 SVGAGI. V shed 1 base and J 2 bases; nucleotides not matched to a gene: 5. The CDR3 has 15 residues. The CDR3 region is CASSYWEGDAYEQYF. As DNA, the CDR3 is TGTGCCAGCAGTTACTGGGAGGGAGATGCCTACGAGCAGTACTTC.

The rearrangement uses TRBV7-9 and TRBJ2-5, with 8 bases identical to TRBD2. The V and J ends lost 4 bases and 2 bases, in that order; junction bases with no gene match: 6. CDR3 length: 15 amino acids. Germline V CDR1 and CDR2: SEHNR, FQNEAQ (reference sequence). This CDR3 reads CASSSSGGGQETQYF. DNA of the CDR3: TGTGCCAGCAGCTCCTCGGGAGGGGGTCAAGAGACCCAGTACTTC. The variable domain in full, with the rest retrieved from reference TRBV7-9 and TRBJ2-5, is DTGVSQNPRHKITKRGQNVTFRCDPISEHNRLYWYRQTLGQGPEFLTYFQNEAQLEKSRLLSDRFSAERPKGSFSTLEIQRTEQGDSAMYLCASSSSGGGQETQYFGPGTRLLVL.

V usage is TRBV2 and J usage is TRBJ2-6; maybe TRBD2 (5 bases). The germline V gene encodes CDR1 SNHLY and CDR2 FYNNEI. The CDR3 is 14 amino acids. The V end lost 7 bases, the J end lost 0 bases, and 7 bases lay between the germline ends. The CDR3 coding sequence is TGTGCCAGCAAACGGGGCTCTGGGGCCAACGTCCTGACTTTC. This sequence encodes CASKRGSGANVLTF.

This chain uses TRBV5-6 with TRBJ1-5; 10 bases are shared with TRBD1. V lost 4 bases, J lost 6 bases, and 7 bases stayed unmatched. CDR3 size: 15 residues. The germline V gene has CDR1 SGHDT and CDR2 YYEEEE. CDR3 amino acids: CASSPGQGVAQPQHF. In nucleotides, the CDR3 is TGTGCCAGCAGCCCCGGACAGGGGGTGGCTCAGCCCCAGCATTTT.

The V call is TRBV6-5, the J call TRBJ1-2; 8 bases agree with TRBD1. CDR3 length: 16 amino acids. The germline V gene has CDR1 MNHEY and CDR2 SVGAGI. Losses at the gene ends were 2 bases for V and 6 bases for J; bases not matched to a gene: 11. The CDR3 DNA follows: TGTGCCAGCAGTTACCCGAAGGCAGGGGGCGCAAATGGCTACACCTTC. It encodes CASSYPKAGGANGYTF.

This clone was recorded only once. The chain joins TRBV20-1 to TRBJ2-7; maybe TRBD2 (5 bases). Trimming stripped 3 bases from V and 4 bases from J, with 7 bases between. CDR1 and CDR2 from the germline V gene are DFQATT and SNEGSKA (reference sequence). This CDR3 region has 11 residues. The CDR3 here is CSASREYEQYF. The CDR3 nucleotides are TGCAGTGCTAGCCGGGAATACGAGCAGTACTTC.

This clone appeared once. CDR3 coding DNA: TGTGCCAGCAGCTTTCTGGTGGGTCGAGACACAAACTCTGGAAACACCATATATTTT. It translates to CASSFLVGRDTNSGNTIYF. The rearrangement uses TRBV7-9 and TRBJ1-3; no definite D call. V lost 3 bases and J lost 0, with 21 bases in between. CDR3 length equals 19 residues. From germline, CDR1 is SEHNR and CDR2 FQNEAQ (reference sequence).

The chain uses TRBV27 and TRBJ2-1, with 10 bases fitting TRBD1. CDR1 is MNHEY and CDR2 is SMNVEV in the germline V gene (reference sequence). This CDR3 region has 15 residues. V was pared by 2 bases and J by 5 bases, with 3 bases of the junction left unmatched. The CDR3 protein is CASSLPGQGDNEQFF. The CDR3 DNA reads as TGTGCCAGCAGTTTACCTGGACAGGGGGACAATGAGCAGTTCTTC.

The genes are TRBV4-2 and TRBJ1-2; D not resolved. The CDR3 spans 12 residues. Per the germline V gene, CDR1 is LGHNA and CDR2 is YNFKEQ. The germline V and J ends were trimmed by 4 bases and 3 bases, with 6 bases remaining between them. CDR3 sequence (DNA): TGTGCCAGCAGCCGGCGGGACTATGGCTACACCTTC. Amino acid sequence: CASSRRDYGYTF.